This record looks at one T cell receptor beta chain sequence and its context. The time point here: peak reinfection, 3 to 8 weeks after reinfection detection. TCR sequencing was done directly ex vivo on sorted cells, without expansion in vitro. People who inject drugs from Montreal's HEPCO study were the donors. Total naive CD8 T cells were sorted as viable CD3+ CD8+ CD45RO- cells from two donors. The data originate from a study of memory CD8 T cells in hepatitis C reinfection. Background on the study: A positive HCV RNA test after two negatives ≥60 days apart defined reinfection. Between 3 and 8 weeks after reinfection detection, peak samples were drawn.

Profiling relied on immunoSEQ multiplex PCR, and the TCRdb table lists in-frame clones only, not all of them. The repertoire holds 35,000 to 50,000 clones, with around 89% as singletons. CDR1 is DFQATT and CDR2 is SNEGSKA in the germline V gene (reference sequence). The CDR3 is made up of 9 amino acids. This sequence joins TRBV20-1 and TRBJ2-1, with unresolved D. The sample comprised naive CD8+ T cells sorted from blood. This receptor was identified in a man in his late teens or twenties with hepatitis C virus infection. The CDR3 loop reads CGVGNEQFF. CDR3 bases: TGCGGTGTCGGGAATGAGCAGTTCTTC.